This passage covers 21 T cell receptor beta chains from one sample sequenced in a study of T-cell memory formation after mild COVID-19. TCRdb re-derived calls from the 5' RACE reads in MiXCR, one entry per CDR3 protein. The repertoire holds around 340,000 distinct CDR3 sequences, with 14% as singletons. The sequenced material came from PBMCs or a T cell subset sorted from them (not recorded which). All receptors derive from a young man who had mild COVID-19 (a few samples of this study predate the infection). Cell type and time point are not known.

The rearrangement links TRBV4-2 to TRBJ1-2; no clear D. V was shortened by 4 bases and J by 8 bases, with 14 bases between the two germline ends. There are 13 residues in the CDR3. Germline CDR1 reads LGHNA; CDR2 reads YNFKEQ. Here the CDR3 reads CASSLASRGGYTF. The CDR3 nucleotides are TGTGCCAGCAGCCTAGCCTCACGCGGGGGCTACACCTTC.

The gene calls are TRBV14 and TRBJ2-2; the D gene is possibly TRBD1 (5 bases). The CDR3 sequence is 14 residues long. Trimming shortened V by 5 bases and J by 6 bases, and 13 bases separated the two germline ends. Germline CDR1 SGHDN, CDR2 FVKESK. CDR3 in DNA: TGTGCCAGCAGCGTTCAGGGAAACGCCGGGGAGCTGTTTTTT. Amino acid sequence: CASSVQGNAGELFF.

This clonotype was seen at least ten times. J is TRBJ2-3 and V is TRBV20-1, with D unclear. This CDR3 spans 13 amino acids. The germline V gene encodes CDR1 DFQATT and CDR2 SNEGSKA (reference sequence). V gave up 0 bases and J gave up 4 bases, with 8 bases separating them. Here the CDR3 reads CSAREGSPDTQYF. The CDR3 coding sequence is TGCAGTGCTAGAGAGGGGTCCCCAGATACGCAGTATTTT.

The rearrangement uses TRBV11-2 and TRBJ1-2, with D possibly being TRBD1 (5 bases). The CDR3 totals 13 residues. CDR1 and CDR2 (germline): SGHAT, FQNNGV. V was trimmed by 11 bases and J by 2 bases, leaving 15 bases between them. Here the CDR3 DNA reads TGTGCCGTTAGGGGTAGAGTAAACTATGGCTACACCTTC. It codes for CAVRGRVNYGYTF.

The rearrangement uses TRBV7-9 and TRBJ2-7; TRBD1 agrees at 10 bases. V was pared by 5 bases and J by 3 bases, with 10 bases of the junction left unmatched. The CDR3 totals 16 residues. From germline, CDR1 is SEHNR and CDR2 FQNEAQ (reference sequence). The CDR3 nucleotides are TGTGCCAGCAGCGGGGGACAGGGGTCACCGTACTACGAGCAGTACGTC. It is translated as CASSGGQGSPYYEQYV.

This chain links TRBV19 with TRBJ1-4; no reliable D call. CDR3 length: 15 residues. V was trimmed by 0 bases and J by 5 bases, leaving 10 bases between them. Germline V gene sequence: CDR1 LNHDA, CDR2 SQIVND (reference sequence). This CDR3 reads CASSIDYGINEKLFF. The DNA of the CDR3 is TGTGCCAGTAGTATAGACTACGGAATAAATGAAAAACTGTTTTTT.

This clonotype has ten or more counts. The rearrangement links TRBV7-2 to TRBJ2-3; 8 bases map to TRBD2. Germline CDR1 SGHTA, CDR2 FQGNSA. Germline trimming cut 5 bases from V and 9 bases from J; bases unmatched to any gene: 16. The CDR3 spans 16 residues. CDR3 sequence (DNA): TGTGCCAGCAGCCAAAGGGGCGGGGGGTCCCGGGGGACGCAGTATTTT. Encoded protein: CASSQRGGGSRGTQYF.

This chain links TRBV20-1 with TRBJ2-3; 9 bases are a match to TRBD2. Germline V gene lookup returns CDR1 DFQATT and CDR2 SNEGSKA (reference sequence). The junction had 12 bases not matched to a gene; V was cut back by 2 bases and J by 3 bases. CDR3 size: 17 residues. CDR3 DNA: TGCAGTGCTAGATGGTCGGGGGCTAGCGGGGCAACAGATACGCAGTATTTT. This codes for CSARWSGASGATDTQYF.

This clonotype was observed once. V is TRBV7-9 and J is TRBJ1-1; D possibly corresponds to TRBD1 (5 bases). The CDR3 spans 15 residues. V lost 0 bases, J lost 1 base, and 9 bases lay in between. Germline lookup yields CDR1 SEHNR and CDR2 FQNEAQ (reference sequence). The CDR3 DNA is TGTGCCAGCAGCTTAGCGTTGGGGGGGAACACTGAAGCTTTCTTT. Translation gives CASSLALGGNTEAFF.

This clonotype was recorded a few times. The V gene is TRBV12-3 or TRBV12-4, the J gene TRBJ2-3; 7 nucleotides agree with TRBD1. V trimming: 6 bases; J trimming: 2 bases; junction bases outside the gene matches: 14. This CDR3 region has 17 residues. CDR3 sequence: CASSWATGRTFTDTQYF. The CDR3 DNA reads as TGTGCCAGCAGCTGGGCGACAGGGCGGACCTTCACAGATACGCAGTATTTT.

The chain couples TRBV18 to TRBJ1-1, with TRBD1 matching over 9 bases. The V gene's germline CDR1 is KGHSH and CDR2 LQKENI. This CDR3 comprises 14 residues. V gave up 4 bases and J gave up 1 base; unmatched junction bases: 1. In DNA, the CDR3 is TGTGCCAGCTCACGGGACAGGGAGAACACTGAAGCTTTCTTT. It specifies CASSRDRENTEAFF.

A few counts support this clonotype. In DNA, the CDR3 is TGTGCCAGCAGCCCTAGCGGGGAAGGTGGCTATGGCTACACCTTC. Amino acids: CASSPSGEGGYGYTF. V is TRBV7-2 and J is TRBJ1-2; D is unclear. Looked up from germline, CDR1 is SGHTA and CDR2 is FQGNSA. V was cut by 5 bases and J by 4 bases, with 17 bases left in between. CDR3 length equals 15 residues.

This clonotype was detected a few times. V and J are TRBV20-1 and TRBJ2-1; 7 nucleotides line up with TRBD2. CDR3 length equals 16 residues. The trim removed 0 bases at V and 2 bases at J, leaving 7 bases unmatched. The germline V gene has CDR1 DFQATT and CDR2 SNEGSKA (reference sequence). Here the CDR3 reads CSARDYSGFTYNEQFF. CDR3 in DNA: TGCAGTGCTAGAGACTATAGCGGGTTTACCTACAATGAGCAGTTCTTC.

The chain links TRBV24-1 to TRBJ2-1; TRBD2 agrees at 7 bases. The germline V gene encodes CDR1 KGHDR and CDR2 SFDVKD. The CDR3 is 16 amino acids. V was pared by 7 bases and J by 6 bases, with 14 bases of the junction left unmatched. CDR3 nucleotides: TGTGCCACCAGCCCTGGGCGGGGACTACCGATCAATGAGCAGTTCTTC. Its protein product is CATSPGRGLPINEQFF.

This clonotype was detected a few times. The chain uses TRBV11-3 and TRBJ2-5; a possible D gene is TRBD1 (6 bases). Germline values: CDR1 SGHNT, CDR2 YENEEA. There are 13 residues in the CDR3. The V end was cut by 5 bases, the J end by 5 bases, with 12 bases between. The CDR3 loop is CASSRRGRETQYF. In nucleotides, the CDR3 is TGTGCCAGCAGCCGCAGGGGTCGGGAGACCCAGTACTTC.

This clonotype appeared a few times. The chain joins TRBV3-1 to TRBJ2-3; TRBD2 might be the D (5 bases). Trimming took off 4 bases at V and 4 bases at J, with 18 bases between the two ends. Germline assignment: CDR1 LGHDT and CDR2 YNNKEL (reference sequence). The CDR3 runs to 16 residues. The CDR3 DNA follows: TGTGCCAGCAGCCCCCCCCGGGGATCTCATGCAGATACGCAGTATTTT. Protein sequence: CASSPPRGSHADTQYF.

The gene calls are TRBV3-1 and TRBJ2-7; no reliable D call. Deletions cut 2 bases from V and 3 bases from J, with 11 bases between. This CDR3 has 14 amino acids. Per germline, CDR1 LGHDT and CDR2 YNNKEL (reference sequence). This chain's CDR3 is CASSQSFPVYEQYF. The CDR3 nucleotides read TGTGCCAGCAGCCAAAGTTTTCCCGTCTACGAGCAGTACTTC.

This clonotype was seen a few times. The CDR3 DNA reads as TGTGCCAGCTCACCGAACACCCGGGACAGGGCGATCGAGACCCAGTACTTC. Translating gives CASSPNTRDRAIETQYF. This sequence joins TRBV18 and TRBJ2-5; 9 bases are shared with TRBD1. Germline CDR1 is KGHSH and CDR2 is LQKENI. The V and J ends lost 3 bases and 5 bases, in that order; junction bases with no gene match: 13. CDR3 length: 17 amino acids.

In this sample, this clonotype turned up many times. This chain connects TRBV7-2 to TRBJ2-4; TRBD1 matches at 9 bases. CDR1 is SGHTA, CDR2 FQGNSA, per germline. CDR3 size: 17 residues. J was trimmed by 1 base and V by 2 bases; bases with no gene match: 6. CDR3 in amino acids: CASSLSQGQGAKNIQYF. CDR3 nucleotides: TGTGCCAGCAGCTTATCCCAAGGACAGGGGGCCAAAAACATTCAGTACTTC.

The chain uses TRBV6-5 and TRBJ1-5, with 7 bases fitting TRBD1. V gave up 6 bases and J gave up 4 bases; unmatched junction bases: 9. The CDR3 is made up of 15 amino acids. Germline V lookup: CDR1 MNHEY, CDR2 SVGAGI. CDR3 sequence reads: CASRATGARNQPQHF. CDR3 nucleotide sequence: TGTGCCAGCAGGGCAACAGGGGCCCGAAATCAGCCCCAGCATTTT.

The chain couples TRBV28 to TRBJ1-5; D might be TRBD1 (6 bases). The CDR3 has 15 residues. Trimming removed 4 bases from V and 7 bases from J, with 17 bases in between. Germline V lookup: CDR1 MDHEN, CDR2 SYDVKM. The CDR3 protein is CASSSRTAAGQPQHF. The CDR3 region has the DNA TGTGCCAGCAGTTCTAGGACAGCGGCAGGGCAGCCCCAGCATTTT.